This TCR beta chain was recovered during a study of blood T cell repertoires in COVID-19. The age range of participants was 18 to 89 years, with residence in around 22 US areas. Cohorts were determined from participant-reported clinical history. In the authors' methods: Reference gene primer amplification yielded estimated nucleated cell counts. Clones were read by immunoSEQ multiplex PCR, and TCRdb kept only the in-frame ones, dropping some. V and J calls and clone size are as listed in that table; D and trimming were resolved from the DNA. The repertoire holds about 480,000 clones, with about 85% as singletons. The V end lost 1 base, the J end lost 2 bases, and 12 bases lay between the germline ends. The CDR3 sequence is 16 residues long. Looked up from germline, CDR1 is SGHTA and CDR2 is FQGNSA.

Source material: PBMCs or T cells enriched from blood (not recorded which). The rearrangement joins TRBV7-2 to TRBJ1-3; D is unclear. This TCR was recovered from a woman aged 18-29 years with acute COVID-19. The CDR3, as DNA: TGTGCCAGCAGCTTAGTCCAGGAAGAACCTGGAAACACCATATATTTT. Encoded protein: CASSLVQEEPGNTIYF.